The 30 T cell receptor beta chains given below trace back to one sample, sequenced in a study of cytomegalovirus exposure and HLA in healthy donors. The PCR had 60 Vbeta and 13 Jbeta primers. Produced via immunoSEQ multiplex PCR; TCRdb's table is partial and in-frame only. Of roughly 180,000 clones in the sample, 75% to 80% were seen once. Sequenced sample: PBMCs. The receptors come from a woman aged 25 to 45 in good health and CMV-seropositive.

The rearrangement uses TRBV6-5 and TRBJ2-7; D not resolved. Looked up from germline, CDR1 is MNHEY and CDR2 is SVGAGI. This CDR3 contains 12 residues. Trimming removed 2 bases at V and 4 bases at J, with 6 bases between. The CDR3 region has the DNA TGTGCCAGCAGTTACACAAAATACGAGCAGTACTTC. Its protein product is CASSYTKYEQYF.

The chain uses TRBV18 and TRBJ1-2; TRBD1 agrees at 7 bases. The CDR3 is 13 amino acids. Germline V gene data show CDR1 as KGHSH and CDR2 as LQKENI. The V segment lost 2 bases and the J segment 10 bases; nucleotides outside the gene matches: 7. CDR3 bases: TGTGCCAGCTCACCATCCCGGACAGGCGACTACACCTTC. It is translated as CASSPSRTGDYTF.

This clone was picked up a small number of times. This chain links TRBV5-4 with TRBJ1-1, with a tentative D call TRBD1 (5 bases). Trimming stripped 2 bases from V and 9 bases from J, with 17 bases between. From germline, CDR1 is SGHNT and CDR2 YYREEE (reference sequence). The CDR3 consists of 14 residues. The DNA of the CDR3 is TGTGCCAGCAGCTTAGACAGTCGTGAGGCCAAAGCTTTCTTT. Protein: CASSLDSREAKAFF.

J is TRBJ2-1 and V is TRBV20-1; tentatively, D is TRBD2 (6 bases). The CDR3 contains 11 residues. V lost 3 bases and J 9 bases, leaving 9 bases between the germline ends. The germline V gene has CDR1 DFQATT and CDR2 SNEGSKA (reference sequence). As DNA, the CDR3 is TGCAGTGCTAGGGAGGGGCTTGAGCAGTTCTTC. This encodes CSAREGLEQFF.

This chain connects TRBV6-5 to TRBJ1-6; 7 bases agree with TRBD1. With 3 bases clipped from V and 5 bases from J, the junction kept 4 bases outside the gene matches. The CDR3 totals 15 residues. CDR1 and CDR2 (germline): MNHEY, SVGAGI. The CDR3 here is CASSYRQGDNSPLHF. In nucleotides, the CDR3 is TGTGCCAGCAGTTATAGACAGGGAGATAATTCACCCCTCCACTTT.

The gene calls are TRBV19 and TRBJ2-7; 11 nucleotides match TRBD2. This CDR3 spans 15 amino acids. Trimming removed 3 bases from V and 4 bases from J; junction bases left unmatched: 5. CDR1 is LNHDA and CDR2 is SQIVND in the germline V gene (reference sequence). The CDR3 nucleotides are TGTGCCAGTAGTATCCGACTAGCGGGGTCTTACGAGCAGTACTTC. Protein: CASSIRLAGSYEQYF.

The chain recombines TRBV2 with TRBJ1-2, with a weak D call TRBD1 (6 bases). Between the trimmed V and J ends, which lost 11 bases and 0 bases, there was a span of 10 bases. Germline CDR1 reads SNHLY; CDR2 reads FYNNEI. The length of the CDR3 is 12 residues. Here the CDR3 DNA reads TGTGCCGACAGGACATCTAACTATGGCTACACCTTC. This encodes CADRTSNYGYTF.

The gene calls are TRBV6-5 and TRBJ1-5, with D possibly being TRBD1 (6 bases). The CDR3 contains 13 residues. Trimming removed 2 bases at V and 8 bases at J, with 10 bases between. CDR1 and CDR2 from the germline V gene are MNHEY and SVGAGI. The CDR3 sequence is CASSYRGSEPQHF. In nucleotides, the CDR3 is TGTGCCAGCAGTTACAGGGGGAGTGAGCCCCAGCATTTT.

This clone showed up just a few times. The rearrangement uses TRBV12-2 and TRBJ1-5; TRBD1 is taken as the D call from the table, unchecked against the DNA. TRBV12-2 constitutes a pseudogene. The CDR3 totals 18 residues. CDR3 in amino acids: CASRLVGQGDCSNQPQHF. Here the CDR3 DNA reads TGTGCAAGTCGCTTAGTTGGACAGGGCGATTGCAGCAATCAGCCCCAGCATTTT.

The sample holds one count of this clone. The chain combines TRBV5-1 with TRBJ2-1; TRBD1 might be the D (5 bases). The CDR3 loop spans 13 amino acids. Trimming removed 2 bases at V and 12 bases at J, with 15 bases between. CDR1 is SGHRS, CDR2 YFSETQ, per germline. CDR3 amino acids: CASSFLTGSGQFF. In nucleotides, the CDR3 is TGCGCCAGCAGCTTTCTAACAGGTTCGGGGCAGTTCTTC.

V and J are TRBV6-5 and TRBJ2-3; 9 bases map to TRBD1. After removal of 6 bases from V and 13 bases from J, the junction contained 14 bases not matched to a gene. Germline CDR1 reads MNHEY; CDR2 reads SVGAGI. This CDR3 has 14 amino acids. CDR3: CASSLNPGTGPEYF. CDR3 nucleotide sequence: TGTGCCAGCAGCCTAAACCCGGGGACAGGGCCAGAGTATTTT.

The chain is built from TRBV6-1 and TRBJ1-2; tentative D call: TRBD1 (6 bases). Germline assignment: CDR1 MNHNS and CDR2 SASEGT. The CDR3 runs 14 residues. Trimming left V 1 base short and J 2 bases short, with 8 bases between. The DNA of the CDR3 is TGTGCCAGCAGTGAAGAGGGGGTGAACTATGGCTACACCTTC. It codes for CASSEEGVNYGYTF.

The genes are TRBV27 and TRBJ1-5; D is unresolved. The CDR3 has 15 amino acids. Trimming took off 10 bases at V and 2 bases at J, with 18 bases between the two ends. CDR1 is MNHEY, CDR2 SMNVEV, per germline (reference sequence). CDR3 residues: CATNDGRSGNQPQHF. In DNA, the CDR3 is TGTGCCACCAACGACGGGAGGTCGGGCAATCAGCCCCAGCATTTT.

The chain couples TRBV29-1 to TRBJ1-2; D is unresolved. Per germline, CDR1 SQVTM and CDR2 ANQGSEA. The CDR3 runs 8 residues. The V end was cut by 7 bases, the J end by 7 bases, with 4 bases between. In DNA, the CDR3 is TGCAGCGCAATTGGCTACACCTTC. Protein sequence: CSAIGYTF.

The chain is built from TRBV6-5 and TRBJ1-2; D remains ambiguous. V was cut by 8 bases and J by 6 bases, with 13 bases left in between. Per the germline V gene, CDR1 is MNHEY and CDR2 is SVGAGI. The CDR3 is 12 residues long. In DNA form, the CDR3 reads TGTGCCAGCGCCGACCCCGAGGATGGCTACACCTTC. Translated: CASADPEDGYTF.

V and J are TRBV10-2 and TRBJ2-6, with unresolved D. This CDR3 has 16 amino acids. CDR1 and CDR2 from the germline V gene are WSHSY and SAAADI. Trimming pared 0 bases from V and 0 bases from J, leaving 6 bases between. Here the CDR3 reads CASSESFSSGANVLTF. CDR3 nucleotide sequence: TGCGCCAGCAGTGAGTCGTTTAGCTCTGGGGCCAACGTCCTGACTTTC.

This rearrangement joins TRBV7-6 to TRBJ2-1; TRBD2 aligns across 7 bases. The CDR3 loop spans 15 amino acids. Germline loops: CDR1 SGHVS, CDR2 FNYEAQ. With V trimmed by 2 bases and J by 1 base, 2 bases remained unmatched. CDR3 loop: CASSLTGGSYNEQFF. The CDR3 DNA reads TGTGCCAGCAGCTTAACCGGGGGGTCCTACAATGAGCAGTTCTTC.

Concerning this clone itself: This same CDR3 is encoded by further DNA sequences in the sample. This chain connects TRBV19 to TRBJ1-1; D uncertain. The V end lost 5 bases, the J end lost 1 base, and 8 bases lay between the germline ends. The CDR3 totals 13 residues. The germline V gene encodes CDR1 LNHDA and CDR2 SQIVND (reference sequence). CDR3 sequence (DNA): TGTGCCAGTAGTCCAAGACAGAACACTGAAGCTTTCTTT. Translating gives CASSPRQNTEAFF.

The genes are TRBV5-6 and TRBJ2-2; 14 nucleotides align to TRBD2. From germline, CDR1 is SGHDT and CDR2 YYEEEE. This CDR3 has 18 amino acids. J was trimmed by 2 bases and V by 5 bases; bases with no gene match: 8. The CDR3 spells CASRSGLAGVFNTGELFF. The DNA for the CDR3 is TGTGCCAGCAGGTCGGGACTAGCGGGAGTTTTTAACACCGGGGAGCTGTTTTTT.

The chain employs TRBV7-3 and TRBJ2-3, with 14 bases identical to TRBD2. The CDR3 sequence is 16 residues long. CDR1 is SGHTA, CDR2 FQGTGA, per germline. V was clipped by 2 bases and J by 5 bases; unmatched bases: 3. CDR3 DNA sequence: TGTGCCAGCAGCTTAGGACTAGCGGGGGGAAAAGATACGCAGTATTTT. It yields the protein CASSLGLAGGKDTQYF.

This sequence joins TRBV5-5 and TRBJ2-6; 8 bases line up with TRBD1. CDR3 length: 18 residues. The V and J ends lost 6 bases and 0 bases, in that order; junction bases with no gene match: 11. Germline V CDR1 and CDR2: SGHKS, YYEKEE (reference sequence). The CDR3 bases are TGTGCCAGCACCCAGGAGGGACAGGCCATCTCTGGGGCCAACGTCCTGACTTTC. Translating it yields CASTQEGQAISGANVLTF.

The chain couples TRBV10-1 to TRBJ2-1; 9 bases fit TRBD1. CDR3 length: 16 amino acids. V lost 4 bases, J lost 6 bases, and 10 bases stayed unmatched. The germline CDR1 and CDR2 sequences are WNHNN and SYGVQD (reference sequence). The CDR3 loop is CASSVAGTGWVNEQFF. CDR3 DNA: TGCGCCAGCAGTGTGGCCGGGACAGGGTGGGTCAATGAGCAGTTCTTC.

The chain combines TRBV4-3 with TRBJ1-3; TRBD1 agrees at 8 bases. Germline CDR1 is LGHNA and CDR2 is YSLEER. This CDR3 is 17 amino acids long. The V gene end was trimmed by 0 bases and the J gene end by 2 bases; junction bases not matched to a gene: 6. The CDR3 coding sequence is TGCGCCAGCAGCCAAGATGCTGACAGGGGTACTGGAAACACCATATATTTT. As protein: CASSQDADRGTGNTIYF.

The genes are TRBV6-5 and TRBJ1-5; D perhaps matches TRBD1 (6 bases). V lost 5 bases to trimming and J lost 5 bases, with 7 bases between them. Per germline, CDR1 MNHEY and CDR2 SVGAGI. The CDR3 has 12 residues. The CDR3: CASSRTDQPQHF. The CDR3 DNA reads TGTGCCAGCAGTCGGACAGATCAGCCCCAGCATTTT.

This chain joins TRBV10-1 and TRBJ2-2; tentatively, D is TRBD2 (5 bases). Germline V gene sequence: CDR1 WNHNN, CDR2 SYGVQD (reference sequence). Trimming shortened V by 6 bases and J by 1 base, and 9 bases separated the two germline ends. This CDR3 region has 14 residues. In DNA form, the CDR3 reads TGCGCCAGCAGATCAAGCGGGAACACCGGGGAGCTGTTTTTT. It specifies CASRSSGNTGELFF.

As to this clone: A junction end diverges from the germline sequence, so it may reflect a read error. The rearrangement uses TRBV7-6 and TRBJ2-1, with a possible D match to TRBD2 (5 bases). This CDR3 is built from 15 residues. Germline CDR1 and CDR2: SGHVS and FNYEAQ. This CDR3 is CASSLLVASMGEQLF. The CDR3 nucleotides are TGTGCCAGCAGCTTACTTGTAGCGTCTATGGGTGAGCAGCTCTTC.

This clone came up once. The CDR3 reads CASSPLGLASTDTQYF. The CDR3 nucleotides read TGCGCCAGCAGCCCCTTGGGACTAGCGAGCACAGATACGCAGTATTTT. The chain is built from TRBV1 and TRBJ2-3; the table's D gene call, TRBD2, was not cross checked with the DNA. TRBV1 is annotated as a pseudogene. The CDR3 runs to 16 residues.

The rearrangement joins TRBV28 to TRBJ1-1; TRBD1 aligns across 10 bases. Germline V gives CDR1 MDHEN, CDR2 SYDVKM. V lost 8 bases, J lost 11 bases, and 8 bases stayed unmatched. This CDR3 contains 12 residues. As DNA, the CDR3 is TGTGCCAGCCAGACAGGGGGCGCGAGGGCTTTCTTT. It codes for CASQTGGARAFF.

This clone appeared once. The CDR3 DNA is TGTGCCAGCAGTCCGGGTGCCAAAAACATTCAGTACTTC. Translation: CASSPGAKNIQYF. The genes are TRBV27 and TRBJ2-4; D is undetermined. The CDR3 is 13 amino acids. The V gene's germline CDR1 is MNHEY and CDR2 SMNVEV (reference sequence). The V and J ends lost 5 bases and 1 base respectively, with 6 bases between them.

In its sample, this clone was seen once. The gene calls are TRBV7-9 and TRBJ1-2; 7 bases are a match to TRBD1. The CDR3 is 14 amino acids. The V gene's germline CDR1 is SEHNR and CDR2 FQNEAQ (reference sequence). V gave up 5 bases and J gave up 6 bases; unmatched junction bases: 9. This CDR3 reads CASSGGGQSNGYTF. CDR3 coding DNA: TGTGCCAGCAGCGGTGGGGGACAGTCTAATGGCTACACCTTC.